The 24 T cell receptor beta chains given below trace back to one sample, sequenced in a study of somatic mutations in cytotoxic T cells in rheumatoid arthritis. The protocol was immunoSEQ multiplex PCR, while the TCRdb copy is restricted to in-frame clones and leaves out a portion. This table has about 14,000 clones, 75% to 95% appearing once. The sequencing sample was made of CD4+ T cells sorted from blood. These receptors were taken from a man between 65 and 80 years old with rheumatoid arthritis.

The chain joins TRBV5-4 to TRBJ1-4; TRBD1 matches at 8 bases. This CDR3 spans 15 amino acids. The germline V gene has CDR1 SGHNT and CDR2 YYREEE (reference sequence). Losses at the gene ends were 4 bases for V and 3 bases for J; bases not matched to a gene: 5. Here the CDR3 DNA reads TGTGCCAGCAGCCCCAGGGGGCTGGCTAATGAAAAACTGTTTTTT. Encoded protein: CASSPRGLANEKLFF.

The J gene is TRBJ1-4, the V gene TRBV6-5, with D hard to call. V gave up 0 bases and J gave up 5 bases, with 10 bases separating them. CDR1 and CDR2 from the germline V gene are MNHEY and SVGAGI. The CDR3 consists of 15 residues. The CDR3 spells CASSYSGGWNEKLFF. CDR3 DNA sequence: TGTGCCAGCAGTTACTCCGGAGGATGGAATGAAAAACTGTTTTTT.

This clone was observed once. The rearrangement joins TRBV18 to TRBJ1-2; 7 bases match TRBD1. Unmatched junction bases numbered 7, after V lost 4 bases and J lost 5 bases. Germline lookup yields CDR1 KGHSH and CDR2 LQKENI. This CDR3 comprises 14 residues. The DNA of the CDR3 is TGTGCCAGCTCACTCGGACAGGCCTTTTATGGCTACACCTTC. As protein: CASSLGQAFYGYTF. The full variable domain, in which reference TRBV18 and TRBJ1-2 provide the parts outside the CDR3, is NAGVMQNPRHLVRRRGQEARLRCSPMKGHSHVYWYRQLPEEGLKFMVYLQKENIIDESGMPKERFSAEFPKEGPSILRIQQVVRGDSAAYFCASSLGQAFYGYTFGSGTRLTVV.

This clone appeared a few times. The rearrangement uses TRBV28 and TRBJ1-5; D gene unclear. V lost 5 bases to trimming and J lost 8 bases, with 13 bases between them. The CDR3 has 13 residues. Germline-derived CDR1 and CDR2 are MDHEN and SYDVKM. The CDR3 sequence: CASSGRRWEPQHF. The CDR3 nucleotides are TGTGCCAGCAGTGGCAGGCGCTGGGAGCCCCAGCATTTT.

The V and J genes are TRBV5-1 and TRBJ2-5, with 9 nucleotides matching TRBD2. From germline, CDR1 is SGHRS and CDR2 YFSETQ. Trimming took 6 bases from V and 5 from J; bases not matched to a gene: 11. The CDR3 spans 15 residues. CDR3 DNA: TGCGCCAGCATATTCAATAGCGGGAGAGGGGAGACCCAGTACTTC. Its protein product is CASIFNSGRGETQYF.

The CDR3 DNA is TGCGCCAGCAGCTTAATTAGCCCGAAAGAGACCCAGTACTTC. Translation: CASSLISPKETQYF. The chain carries TRBV5-1 and TRBJ2-5; the D is unclear. Germline V gene sequence: CDR1 SGHRS, CDR2 YFSETQ. V was pared by 2 bases and J by 3 bases, with 11 bases between. The CDR3 has 14 residues.

The V gene is TRBV12-5, the J gene TRBJ2-2; 8 nucleotides match TRBD1. Looked up from germline, CDR1 is LGHNT and CDR2 is FRNRAP. With V trimmed by 6 bases and J by 6 bases, 9 bases remained unmatched. CDR3 length: 15 residues. The CDR3: CASGTTGARSGELFF. CDR3 in DNA: TGTGCTAGTGGAACGACAGGGGCCCGGTCCGGGGAGCTGTTTTTT.

The chain is built from TRBV19 and TRBJ2-7; 7 bases line up with TRBD2. Losses at the gene ends were 9 bases for V and 5 bases for J; bases not matched to a gene: 10. The CDR3 totals 13 residues. Germline-derived CDR1 and CDR2 are LNHDA and SQIVND (reference sequence). The CDR3 nucleotides are TGTGCCAGCATGGGGCGGGGGTTCCACGAGCAGTACTTC. This codes for CASMGRGFHEQYF.

The chain recombines TRBV6-5 with TRBJ2-7, with no clear D. The CDR3 extends over 14 amino acids. The V gene's germline CDR1 is MNHEY and CDR2 SVGAGI. The ends were cut back, 4 bases at V and 2 bases at J, with 12 bases in the middle. The CDR3 sequence is CASSWSTATYEQYF. The CDR3 DNA follows: TGTGCCAGCAGTTGGTCGACTGCGACCTACGAGCAGTACTTC.

The CDR3 is CASSLAGRERSYEQYF. CDR3 bases: TGCGCCAGCAGCTTGGCTGGACGGGAGCGGTCCTACGAGCAGTACTTC. The V gene is TRBV5-1, the J gene TRBJ2-7; perhaps TRBD2 as D (6 bases). The CDR3 sequence is 16 residues long. CDR1 is SGHRS and CDR2 is YFSETQ in the germline V gene. Trimming left V 0 bases short and J 1 base short, with 14 bases between.

This clone was observed a few times. This chain connects TRBV4-2 to TRBJ2-7; 9 bases are a match to TRBD2. This CDR3 contains 15 residues. J lost 5 bases, V lost 1 base, and 6 bases had no gene match. Germline-derived CDR1 and CDR2 are LGHNA and YNFKEQ. CDR3 nucleotides: TGTGCCAGCAGCCAAGTATTAGCGGGAGCTCACGAGCAGTACTTC. It translates to CASSQVLAGAHEQYF.

The chain employs TRBV6-1 and TRBJ2-1; 11 bases fit TRBD1. J lost 4 bases, V lost 3 bases, and 11 bases had no gene match. The germline CDR1 and CDR2 sequences are MNHNS and SASEGT. This CDR3 region has 18 residues. The CDR3 DNA reads TGTGCCAGCAGTGAGAATTTCTCCGGGACAGGGGGTTACAATGAGCAGTTCTTC. The encoded protein is CASSENFSGTGGYNEQFF.

This rearrangement joins TRBV7-2 to TRBJ1-6; 9 bases fit TRBD1. From germline, CDR1 is SGHTA and CDR2 FQGNSA. Unmatched junction bases numbered 8, after V lost 1 base and J lost 13 bases. The CDR3 spans 15 residues. The DNA for the CDR3 is TGTGCCAGCAGCTTAGAAGGGACAGGGAGTCTGCCCCTCCACTTT. Its protein is CASSLEGTGSLPLHF.

The genes are TRBV30 and TRBJ1-4, with unresolved D. This CDR3 contains 13 residues. V was shortened by 3 bases and J by 4 bases, with 9 bases between the two germline ends. CDR1 is GTSNPN, CDR2 SVGIG, per germline (reference sequence). CDR3 region: CAWRSPVNEKLFF. CDR3 coding DNA: TGTGCCTGGAGGTCCCCGGTTAATGAAAAACTGTTTTTT.

This clone was observed a single time. This chain links TRBV7-2 with TRBJ1-3, with 10 bases fitting TRBD1. The CDR3 length is 15 residues. Germline values: CDR1 SGHTA, CDR2 FQGNSA. The J segment lost 8 bases and the V segment lost 4 bases, leaving 8 bases of the junction unmatched. CDR3 bases: TGTGCCAGCAGCTCCAGGACAGGGGGTGTAGACACCATATATTTT. The encoded protein is CASSSRTGGVDTIYF. Full variable domain (remainder filled in from reference TRBV7-2 and TRBJ1-3): GAGVSQSPSNKVTEKGKDVELRCDPISGHTALYWYRQSLGQGLEFLIYFQGNSAPDKSGLPSDRFSAERTGGSVSTLTIQRTQQEDSAVYLCASSSRTGGVDTIYFGEGSWLTVV.

The V gene is TRBV5-4, the J gene TRBJ2-3; 11 nucleotides agree with TRBD2. Per germline, CDR1 SGHNT and CDR2 YYREEE (reference sequence). J gave up 1 base and V 5 bases, and 12 bases lay outside the gene matches. There are 18 residues in the CDR3. The CDR3 is CASSVTSGAIYGTDTQYF. In DNA form, the CDR3 reads TGTGCCAGCAGTGTGACTAGCGGGGCAATCTACGGCACAGATACGCAGTATTTT.

This chain joins TRBV19 and TRBJ1-5; TRBD1 aligns across 12 bases. Germline V gene sequence: CDR1 LNHDA, CDR2 SQIVND (reference sequence). V lost 4 bases and J lost 1; bases outside the gene matches: 8. The length of the CDR3 is 18 residues. CDR3 in amino acids: CASSRRDRGRGSNQPQHF. The CDR3 DNA reads as TGTGCCAGTAGTAGACGGGACAGGGGGCGAGGGAGCAATCAGCCCCAGCATTTT.

V gene TRBV7-2 combines with J gene TRBJ2-2; TRBD1 is a possible D gene (5 bases). Germline V gene data show CDR1 as SGHTA and CDR2 as FQGNSA. The CDR3 spans 16 residues. The V gene lost 0 bases and the J gene lost 4 bases, with 12 bases spanning the gap. For the CDR3, the DNA is TGTGCCAGCAGCTTAGCTTTGCAGGGTGGCACCGGGGAGCTGTTTTTT. It translates to CASSLALQGGTGELFF. Variable domain in full (rest from reference TRBV7-2 and TRBJ2-2): GAGVSQSPSNKVTEKGKDVELRCDPISGHTALYWYRQSLGQGLEFLIYFQGNSAPDKSGLPSDRFSAERTGGSVSTLTIQRTQQEDSAVYLCASSLALQGGTGELFFGEGSRLTVL.

This clone was counted between two and nine times. J is TRBJ2-6 and V is TRBV27, with D possibly TRBD2 on 7 matching bases. The CDR3 sequence is 17 residues long. Germline CDR1 and CDR2: MNHEY and SMNVEV (reference sequence). V lost 5 bases and J lost 4, with 18 bases in between. The CDR3 loop reads CASSPRVGGEGANVLTF. The CDR3 DNA reads TGTGCCAGCAGTCCCCGGGTAGGGGGGGAGGGGGCCAACGTCCTGACTTTC.

This chain uses TRBV15 with TRBJ1-1; D is possibly TRBD1 (5 bases). The germline CDR1 and CDR2 sequences are LNHNV and YYDKDF (reference sequence). The CDR3 spans 16 residues. V was trimmed by 3 bases and J by 6 bases, leaving 20 bases between them. This chain's CDR3 is CATSSALPGEGAEAFF. CDR3 coding DNA: TGTGCCACCAGCAGCGCATTGCCGGGGGAGGGCGCTGAAGCTTTCTTT.

The chain couples TRBV7-9 to TRBJ1-5; D may be TRBD1 (5 bases). The V and J ends lost 3 bases and 4 bases respectively, with 10 bases between them. The germline CDR1 and CDR2 sequences are SEHNR and FQNEAQ (reference sequence). This CDR3 comprises 14 residues. CDR3 bases: TGTGCCAGCAGCTTGGACACGCTTAATCAGCCCCAGCATTTT. Residues: CASSLDTLNQPQHF.

The rearrangement joins TRBV19 to TRBJ2-5, with D unresolved. From germline, CDR1 is LNHDA and CDR2 SQIVND (reference sequence). The CDR3 totals 13 residues. V shed 5 bases and J shed 1 base, with 8 bases lying between them. The CDR3 sequence is CASSPLSQETQYF. CDR3 DNA sequence: TGTGCCAGTAGTCCGTTGTCCCAAGAGACCCAGTACTTC.

This chain connects TRBV28 to TRBJ2-7, with D possibly being TRBD1 (5 bases). The CDR3 consists of 14 residues. Looked up from germline, CDR1 is MDHEN and CDR2 is SYDVKM. V lost 1 base and J lost 4, with 11 bases in between. The CDR3, as DNA: TGTGCCAGCAGTTTATATGGGGCGGAATACGAGCAGTACTTC. Amino acids: CASSLYGAEYEQYF.

The CDR3 region is CASSPVPSTDTQYF. The CDR3, as DNA: TGCGCCAGCAGCCCGGTCCCGAGCACAGATACGCAGTATTTT. V gene TRBV5-1 combines with J gene TRBJ2-3; D call uncertain. The length of the CDR3 is 14 residues. CDR1 SGHRS and CDR2 YFSETQ come from the germline V gene. V lost 4 bases and J 0 bases, leaving 9 bases between the germline ends.